The T cell receptor (beta chain) under discussion was sequenced for a study of beta chain features in type 1 diabetes. The V gene end was trimmed by 3 bases and the J gene end by 8 bases; junction bases not matched to a gene: 4. Germline CDR1 GTSNPN, CDR2 SVGIG (reference sequence). The CDR3 has 12 residues. Sorting with CD45RO/CCR7/CD25/CD127/CD95/CD27 yielded naive, central memory, regulatory and stem-like memory CD4+ cells. Every bit of the isolated RNA underwent reverse transcription, so sequencing read expressed TCRB transcripts. Assay used: immunoSEQ multiplex PCR; TCRdb lists only in-frame clones, some missing. The repertoire has about 180,000 clones, approximately 13% of them found once; the top ten carry about 0.58%. This clone came up a few times.

This rearrangement joins TRBV30 to TRBJ2-1; 7 bases align to TRBD2. The sample consisted of central memory CD4+ T cells from blood. The origin of this receptor is a woman younger than 35 in good health. DNA of the CDR3: TGTGCCTGGAGCCGGACTAGTTATGAGCAGTTCTTC. Translated: CAWSRTSYEQFF.